The rows below give T cell receptor beta chains drawn from one sample of a study of glioma-infiltrating T cells. A single record per CDR3 protein comes from TCRdb applying MiXCR to the multiplex PCR reads. The table lists approximately 400,000 distinct CDR3 sequences, approximately 42% of them singletons, with around 11% in the top ten. Sequencing input: glioma tissue, nonneoplastic brain tissue, or PBMCs (not recorded which). The receptors were sampled from a human donor with low-grade glioma or glioblastoma, undergoing nonglioma brain surgery, or in good health (not recorded which). Each CDR3 is given with its conserved first and last residue. D genes are given only for firm matches. Clone sizes are given selectively: once, few, many, or a class where the clone is expanded.

j_call,clone_size,v_call,d_call,cdr3_aa,cdr3_nt
TRBJ2-7,-,TRBV11-2,TRBD2,CASSLVASGPYEQYF,TGTGCCAGCAGCTTAGTGGCTAGCGGACCCTACGAGCAGTACTTC
TRBJ2-6,-,TRBV7-2,-,CASSQDSGFGANVLTF,TGTGCCAGCAGCCAAGATAGCGGCTTTGGGGCCAACGTCCTGACTTTC
TRBJ2-7,-,TRBV28,TRBD2,CASSLPGGGEQYF,TGTGCCAGCAGTCTTCCCGGGGGGGGCGAGCAGTACTTC
TRBJ1-5,-,TRBV20-1,-,CSARDTGGRTQHF,TGCAGTGCTAGAGATACGGGGGGCCGGACCCAGCATTTT
TRBJ2-5,-,TRBV19,-,CAPIETQYF,TGTGCCCCTATTGAGACCCAGTACTTC
TRBJ2-7,-,TRBV7-2,TRBD1,CASSLSGQSYKQYF,TGTGCCAGCAGCTTATCGGGACAGAGCTACAAGCAGTACTTC
TRBJ2-1,-,TRBV4-1,TRBD2,CASSRSERRLALYNEQFF,TGCGCCAGCAGCCGCTCCGAGAGGAGACTAGCGCTTTACAATGAGCAGTTCTTC
TRBJ2-7,many,TRBV28,-,CASSLGTGAYEQYF,TGTGCCAGCAGTTTGGGGACGGGGGCCTACGAGCAGTACTTC
TRBJ2-1,-,TRBV24-1,-,CATSDLSGPYNEQFF,TGTGCCACCAGTGATTTGAGCGGTCCCTACAATGAGCAGTTCTTC
TRBJ2-1,many,TRBV6-6,-,CASSYARTSPQFF,TGTGCCAGCAGTTACGCGAGGACCTCCCCCCAGTTCTTC
TRBJ2-5,few,TRBV28,-,CASRPPGTSETQYF,TGTGCCAGCAGGCCCCCCGGGACATCAGAGACCCAGTACTTC
TRBJ2-7,few,TRBV6-6,-,CASSYSPLERYEQYF,TGTGCCAGCAGTTACTCCCCCCTAGAACGGTACGAGCAGTACTTC
TRBJ2-5,-,TRBV5-6,-,CASSLWKETQYF,TGTGCCAGCAGCTTGTGGAAAGAGACCCAGTACTTC
TRBJ2-2,-,TRBV4-3,TRBD2,CASSQEPAGANTGELFF,TGCGCCAGCAGCCAAGAACCGGCGGGAGCGAACACCGGGGAGCTGTTTTTT
TRBJ1-2,-,TRBV12-3/TRBV12-4,-,CASSPQGGIGYTF,TGTGCCAGCAGTCCCCAGGGAGGGATTGGCTACACCTTC
TRBJ2-1,-,TRBV27,TRBD2,CASRTSGLNGQFF,TGTGCCAGTCGAACTAGCGGGTTGAATGGGCAGTTCTTC
TRBJ2-7,-,TRBV7-6,TRBD1,CASSLGQGPIYEQYF,TGTGCCAGCAGCCTCGGACAGGGCCCAATTTACGAGCAGTACTTC
TRBJ1-6,few,TRBV7-9,-,CASSPGVPGSPLHF,TGTGCCAGCAGCCCTGGAGTCCCAGGTTCACCCCTCCACTTT
TRBJ1-2,many,TRBV27,-,CASRDWRGSDGYTF,TGTGCCAGCAGGGATTGGAGGGGGTCAGATGGCTACACCTTC
TRBJ2-4,-,TRBV29-1,-,CSVGQRVIKGWEQYF,TGCAGCGTTGGTCAAAGGGTAATTAAAGGTTGGGAGCAGTACTTC
TRBJ1-1,few,TRBV19,-,CASSIGTNTEAFF,TGTGCCAGTAGTATCGGGACTAACACTGAAGCTTTCTTT
TRBJ2-1,many,TRBV28,TRBD2,CASSLAGLSYNEQFF,TGTGCCAGCAGTCTAGCGGGACTGTCCTACAATGAGCAGTTCTTC
TRBJ1-5,few,TRBV20-1,-,CSARDPRGNQPQHF,TGCAGTGCTAGAGATCCGAGGGGCAATCAGCCCCAGCATTTT
TRBJ2-7,-,TRBV20-1,-,CSAKAGTSSYEQYF,TGCAGTGCTAAAGCCGGGACGAGCTCCTACGAGCAGTACTTC
TRBJ1-6,-,TRBV20-1,TRBD1,CSAHQGDYPPLHF,TGCAGTGCTCACCAGGGGGATTATCCACCCCTCCACTTT
TRBJ2-2,-,TRBV19,-,CASSIDLLGRGNTGELFF,TGTGCCAGTAGTATAGATCTATTGGGCAGGGGCAACACCGGGGAGCTGTTTTTT
TRBJ2-7,-,TRBV20-1,-,CSARAVQGFSYEQYF,TGCAGTGCTAGAGCCGTACAGGGTTTCTCCTACGAGCAGTACTTC
TRBJ1-2,few,TRBV7-2,-,CASSLPPGGQVYGYTF,TGTGCCAGCAGCTTACCCCCGGGGGGCCAGGTCTATGGCTACACCTTC
TRBJ2-1,-,TRBV20-1,-,CSAGWNEQLF,TGCAGTGCCGGGTGGAATGAGCAGCTCTTC
TRBJ1-6,-,TRBV10-3,TRBD1,CAISLQGARNSPLHF,TGTGCCATCAGTCTACAGGGGGCGCGAAATTCACCCCTCCACTTT
TRBJ1-1,few,TRBV20-1,-,CSARGMPEAFF,TGCAGTGCTAGGGGCATGCCTGAAGCTTTCTTT
TRBJ2-7,few,TRBV18,-,CASSPPTGGYEQYF,TGTGCCAGCTCACCACCTACCGGGGGATACGAGCAGTACTTC
TRBJ1-5,few,TRBV2,-,CASSESPPGGNQPQHF,TGTGCCAGCAGTGAATCCCCTCCGGGTGGCAATCAGCCCCAGCATTTT
TRBJ2-5,-,TRBV5-1,-,CASRTLGTNQETQYF,TGCGCCAGCAGAACCCTCGGGACAAACCAAGAGACCCAGTACTTC
TRBJ2-2,few,TRBV4-2,-,CASNSPGELFF,TGTGCCAGCAATTCTCCCGGGGAGCTGTTTTTT
TRBJ2-1,many,TRBV7-2,-,CASTQGVARANEQFF,TGTGCCAGCACCCAAGGGGTAGCGAGAGCAAATGAGCAGTTCTTC
TRBJ1-3,many,TRBV7-9,-,CASSPDIAGNTIYF,TGTGCCAGCAGCCCCGACATCGCTGGAAACACCATATATTTT
TRBJ1-1,-,TRBV20-1,-,CSARDARGVGTEAFF,TGCAGTGCTAGAGATGCTAGGGGGGTAGGTACTGAAGCTTTCTTT
TRBJ2-5,-,TRBV24-1,TRBD1,CATSDLTGQETQYF,TGTGCCACCAGTGACCTGACAGGGCAAGAGACCCAGTACTTC
TRBJ2-3,many,TRBV27,-,CASSSYTRSSTDTQYF,TGTGCCAGCAGTTCCTATACTAGATCTAGCACAGATACGCAGTATTTT
TRBJ2-1,-,TRBV4-1,TRBD2,CASSLSPGGGHYNEQFF,TGCGCCAGCAGCCTTTCCCCGGGGGGAGGTCACTACAATGAGCAGTTCTTC
TRBJ2-7,few,TRBV28,TRBD1,CASSAGQGDIEQYF,TGTGCCAGCAGTGCGGGACAGGGGGATATCGAGCAGTACTTC
TRBJ2-7,-,TRBV27,TRBD1,CASSLVQGAEGKQYF,TGTGCCAGCAGCTTAGTTCAGGGGGCTGAGGGAAAGCAGTACTTC
TRBJ2-7,-,TRBV6-1,-,CASSPGLRSSYEQYF,TGTGCCAGCAGTCCGGGACTCCGAAGCTCCTACGAGCAGTACTTC
TRBJ2-5,-,TRBV2,-,CASNARAQETQYF,TGTGCCAGCAATGCCCGGGCCCAAGAGACCCAGTACTTC
TRBJ2-1,-,TRBV7-9,TRBD2,CASKRLAGGGDEQFF,TGTGCCAGCAAACGACTAGCGGGGGGGGGGGATGAGCAGTTCTTC
TRBJ1-2,-,TRBV2,TRBD1,CASSGPGQVVFGYTF,TGTGCCAGCAGTGGTCCGGGACAGGTCGTATTTGGCTACACCTTC
TRBJ1-3,-,TRBV7-2,TRBD1,CAGSSRTGDGNTIYF,TGTGCCGGCAGCTCGCGGACAGGGGATGGAAACACCATATATTTT
TRBJ1-1,-,TRBV12-3/TRBV12-4,-,CASSLLGTAEAFF,TGTGCCAGCAGCTTACTGGGGACGGCCGAAGCTTTCTTT
TRBJ2-7,many,TRBV6-2/TRBV6-3,TRBD1,CASRLTGISYEQYF,TGTGCCAGCAGATTGACAGGGATCTCCTACGAGCAGTACTTC
TRBJ2-1,many,TRBV27,-,CASSWGTDNEQFF,TGTGCCAGCAGTTGGGGGACCGACAATGAGCAGTTCTTC
TRBJ1-1,many,TRBV27,-,CASSLGPGDTEAFF,TGTGCCAGCAGTTTAGGACCAGGGGACACTGAAGCTTTCTTT
TRBJ2-1,few,TRBV7-3,-,CASSPGTTLYNEQFF,TGTGCCAGCAGCCCCGGGACCACCCTCTACAATGAGCAGTTCTTC
TRBJ1-5,few,TRBV7-8,-,CASSRTWDQPQHF,TGTGCCAGCAGCCGAACTTGGGATCAGCCCCAGCATTTT